These 13 T cell receptor beta chains came from one sample sequenced in a study of blood T cell repertoires in COVID-19. Sequencing used immunoSEQ multiplex PCR; TCRdb keeps in-frame clones, though not all of them. The sample has about 170,000 clones; around 86% are singletons. The sample comprised peripheral blood. Receptor source: a woman over 75 in a cohort sampled during active or convalescent COVID-19.

V gene TRBV19 combines with J gene TRBJ2-3, with 8 bases lining up with TRBD2. Unmatched junction bases numbered 10, after V lost 6 bases and J lost 5 bases. The CDR3 is 15 amino acids. Germline V gene data show CDR1 as LNHDA and CDR2 as SQIVND (reference sequence). In DNA, the CDR3 is TGTGCCAGTAGCGGGTCGAGCGGGAGAATAGATACGCAGTATTTT. Residues: CASSGSSGRIDTQYF. Looking up the rest from reference TRBV19 and TRBJ2-3 gives the full variable domain: DGGITQSPKYLFRKEGQNVTLSCEQNLNHDAMYWYRQDPGQGLRLIYYSQIVNDFQKGDIAEGYSVSREKKESFPLTVTSAQKNPTAFYLCASSGSSGRIDTQYFGPGTRLTVL.

The V call is TRBV27, the J call TRBJ2-7, with D unresolved. This CDR3 region has 14 residues. From germline, CDR1 is MNHEY and CDR2 SMNVEV (reference sequence). V was cut by 5 bases and J by 1 base, with 12 bases left in between. DNA for the CDR3: TGTGCCAGCAGTATGACGCGGCAATCCTACGAGCAGTACTTC. Translating gives CASSMTRQSYEQYF.

The gene calls are TRBV7-9 and TRBJ1-1; maybe TRBD1 (6 bases). The germline V and J ends were trimmed by 5 bases and 5 bases, with 27 bases remaining between them. Germline CDR1 SEHNR, CDR2 FQNEAQ (reference sequence). CDR3 length equals 18 residues. CDR3 in DNA: TGTGCCAGCAGCCGTAGAACGCCTAAGACAGCCCAGGGGACTGAAGCTTTCTTT. It specifies CASSRRTPKTAQGTEAFF.

The table lists this clone with a few counts. The chain uses TRBV27 and TRBJ2-1; 9 bases align to TRBD1. Losses at the gene ends were 3 bases for V and 9 bases for J; bases not matched to a gene: 9. The CDR3 sequence is 15 residues long. Germline V gene data show CDR1 as MNHEY and CDR2 as SMNVEV (reference sequence). The DNA for the CDR3 is TGTGCCAGCAGTTTTGTGGGACAGGGTCAATTTGAGCAGTTCTTC. It is translated as CASSFVGQGQFEQFF.

The chain is built from TRBV21-1 and TRBJ2-6; the D call TRBD2 from the table was never checked on the DNA. TRBV21-1 is labeled a pseudogene. This CDR3 region has 16 residues. The CDR3 DNA follows: TGTGCCAGCAGGCGGAAACGGCCCCCCGGGGCCAACGTCCTGACTTTC. Residues: CASRRKRPPGANVLTF.

This chain links TRBV6-5 with TRBJ1-2; 7 nucleotides align to TRBD1. Germline V gene sequence: CDR1 MNHEY, CDR2 SVGAGI. This CDR3 comprises 13 residues. Trimming cost V 4 bases and J 8 bases; bases outside gene matches: 7. CDR3 DNA: TGTGCCAGCAGTTCGGATCAGGGGGGAGGCTACACCTTC. Amino acid sequence: CASSSDQGGGYTF.

The rearrangement links TRBV29-1 to TRBJ2-1, with TRBD1 as a possible D gene (5 bases). Germline CDR1 SQVTM, CDR2 ANQGSEA. Deletions cut 4 bases from V and 4 bases from J, with 11 bases between. The CDR3 is made up of 13 amino acids. In DNA, the CDR3 is TGCAGCGTTGGGAAGACAGTATACAATGAGCAGTTCTTC. It translates to CSVGKTVYNEQFF.

The genes are TRBV10-1 and TRBJ2-1; 8 positions agree with TRBD2. Germline V gene data show CDR1 as WNHNN and CDR2 as SYGVQD (reference sequence). V shed 8 bases, J shed 2 bases, and the junction held 5 bases outside the gene matches. CDR3 size: 14 residues. The CDR3 loop reads CASHTGGPYNEQFF. In DNA form, the CDR3 reads TGCGCCAGCCATACGGGAGGGCCCTACAATGAGCAGTTCTTC.

The gene calls are TRBV21-1 and TRBJ2-7; TRBD1 is the table's D call, not checked against the DNA. TRBV21-1 is given as a pseudogene. This CDR3 has 14 residues. CDR3 region: CASTRQGVHYEQYF. The CDR3, as DNA: TGTGCCAGCACCAGACAGGGGGTTCACTACGAGCAGTACTTC.

This clone has more than one count but fewer than ten. The chain uses TRBV28 and TRBJ2-1, with 10 bases matching TRBD1. With V trimmed by 9 bases and J by 9 bases, 2 bases remained unmatched. This CDR3 is built from 11 residues. Germline assignment: CDR1 MDHEN and CDR2 SYDVKM. CDR3: CASGTGVEQFF. DNA of the CDR3: TGTGCCAGTGGGACAGGGGTTGAGCAGTTCTTC.

This chain uses TRBV5-1 with TRBJ1-2; 9 bases are shared with TRBD1. V shed 3 bases, J shed 8 bases, and the junction held 5 bases outside the gene matches. The germline gives CDR1 SGHRS, CDR2 YFSETQ. The CDR3 covers 13 residues. The CDR3 loop is CASSSWTGEGYTF. The DNA for the CDR3 is TGCGCCAGCAGCTCGTGGACAGGGGAAGGCTACACCTTC.

This clone appeared a single time. V usage is TRBV20-1 and J usage is TRBJ2-3; no clear D. The CDR3 consists of 14 residues. V was shortened by 3 bases and J by 3 bases, with 13 bases between the two germline ends. Germline lookup yields CDR1 DFQATT and CDR2 SNEGSKA (reference sequence). CDR3 bases: TGCAGTGCTAGTTCCCCGACTGCGACAGATACGCAGTATTTT. It codes for CSASSPTATDTQYF.

This chain links TRBV5-1 with TRBJ1-1; 7 positions match TRBD1. Germline V gene sequence: CDR1 SGHRS, CDR2 YFSETQ. CDR3 size: 15 residues. Losses at the gene ends were 6 bases for V and 3 bases for J; bases not matched to a gene: 11. CDR3 sequence: CASKTGVPGDTEAFF. In DNA form, the CDR3 reads TGCGCCAGCAAAACAGGGGTACCCGGGGACACTGAAGCTTTCTTT.